The 14 T cell receptor beta chains below all came from one sample that was sequenced in a study of blood T cell repertoires in COVID-19. Clones were read by immunoSEQ multiplex PCR, and TCRdb kept only the in-frame ones, dropping some. The sample holds around 230,000 clones, approximately 90% seen once. Material: PBMCs or T cells enriched from blood (not recorded which). The receptors here all came from a middle-aged woman with acute COVID-19.

The CDR3 here is CASSFLEGLAKNIQYF. In DNA, the CDR3 is TGTGCCAGCAGCTTTCTTGAGGGACTAGCCAAAAACATTCAGTACTTC. The gene calls are TRBV11-2 and TRBJ2-4, with a tentative D call TRBD2 (6 bases). The CDR3 spans 16 residues. From germline, CDR1 is SGHAT and CDR2 FQNNGV. The germline V and J ends were trimmed by 3 bases and 0 bases, with 12 bases remaining between them.

The V and J genes are TRBV4-3 and TRBJ2-1, with 8 bases identical to TRBD2. This CDR3 is 14 amino acids long. Germline CDR1 reads LGHNA; CDR2 reads YSLEER. V was clipped by 2 bases and J by 7 bases; unmatched bases: 4. DNA for the CDR3: TGCGCCAGCAGCCAACCGGGACTAGGGAATGAGCAGTTCTTC. Protein sequence: CASSQPGLGNEQFF.

The CDR3 reads CASSDGQVANYGYTF. The DNA for the CDR3 is TGCGCCAGCAGCGACGGACAGGTAGCTAACTATGGCTACACCTTC. The gene calls are TRBV5-1 and TRBJ1-2; TRBD1 matches at 7 bases. The ends lost 4 bases at V and 0 bases at J; junction bases unmatched: 6. Germline CDR1 is SGHRS and CDR2 is YFSETQ. The CDR3 loop spans 15 amino acids.

The rearrangement uses TRBV4-3 and TRBJ2-5; 8 bases are a match to TRBD2. With 4 bases clipped from V and 1 base from J, the junction kept 5 bases outside the gene matches. The CDR3 loop spans 15 amino acids. Germline-derived CDR1 and CDR2 are LGHNA and YSLEER. The CDR3 loop reads CASSPRGGPQETQYF. In DNA, the CDR3 is TGCGCCAGCAGCCCTCGGGGGGGCCCCCAAGAGACCCAGTACTTC.

The chain combines TRBV4-1 with TRBJ1-5; 8 nucleotides align to TRBD1. The CDR3 runs to 16 residues. Germline V gene data show CDR1 as MGHRA and CDR2 as YSYEKL. The ends lost 4 bases at V and 3 bases at J; junction bases unmatched: 8. In DNA, the CDR3 is TGCGCCAGCAGCCTGACAGGGGAAGTTGCCAATCAGCCCCAGCATTTT. Amino acids: CASSLTGEVANQPQHF.

The J gene is TRBJ1-6, the V gene TRBV27; 8 bases map to TRBD1. Per germline, CDR1 MNHEY and CDR2 SMNVEV (reference sequence). The CDR3 is 16 amino acids. V lost 6 bases, J lost 7 bases, and 11 bases stayed unmatched. CDR3 in amino acids: CASRDERDRGNSPLHF. CDR3 nucleotides: TGTGCCAGCAGGGATGAACGCGACAGGGGAAATTCACCCCTCCACTTT.

This chain links TRBV29-1 with TRBJ2-1, with TRBD2 identical over 14 bases. The V segment lost 7 bases and the J segment 0 bases; nucleotides outside the gene matches: 5. The CDR3 has 16 residues. Germline V gene lookup returns CDR1 SQVTM and CDR2 ANQGSEA. The CDR3 here is CSAGTSGSRSYNEQFF. The CDR3 region has the DNA TGCAGCGCCGGGACTAGCGGGAGTCGCTCCTACAATGAGCAGTTCTTC.

The chain couples TRBV10-1 to TRBJ2-1; 7 positions match TRBD2. Germline CDR1 WNHNN, CDR2 SYGVQD (reference sequence). The CDR3 contains 16 residues. The J segment lost 6 bases and the V segment lost 2 bases, leaving 10 bases of the junction unmatched. The CDR3 DNA is TGCGCCAGCAGTGAGGGACTAGAGCTCGGGGGCAATGAGCAGTTCTTC. This gives the protein CASSEGLELGGNEQFF.

The CDR3 protein is CASGQINTGELFF. The DNA for the CDR3 is TGTGCCAGCGGACAGATAAACACCGGGGAGCTGTTTTTT. The chain employs TRBV7-9 and TRBJ2-2; D perhaps matches TRBD1 (6 bases). The CDR3 has 13 amino acids. Germline assignment: CDR1 SEHNR and CDR2 FQNEAQ (reference sequence). The ends were cut back, 8 bases at V and 2 bases at J, with 9 bases in the middle.

V and J are TRBV2 and TRBJ2-7; 11 bases match TRBD1. Germline V gives CDR1 SNHLY, CDR2 FYNNEI. The junction had 6 bases not matched to a gene; V was cut back by 6 bases and J by 2 bases. The length of the CDR3 is 15 residues. CDR3 residues: CASRERDRGTYEQYV. The CDR3 DNA follows: TGTGCCAGCAGAGAGCGGGACAGGGGGACCTACGAGCAGTACGTC.

The V and J genes are TRBV19 and TRBJ1-2, with TRBD1 matching over 8 bases. The CDR3 consists of 17 residues. Germline V gives CDR1 LNHDA, CDR2 SQIVND (reference sequence). With V trimmed by 8 bases and J by 3 bases, 17 bases remained unmatched. The CDR3 DNA sequence: TGTGCCAGTCATTCAAATACCGGGACAGGCTTATACTATGGCTACACCTTC. Its translation: CASHSNTGTGLYYGYTF.

The chain joins TRBV14 to TRBJ2-1; 7 bases match TRBD2. This CDR3 has 18 residues. The germline gives CDR1 SGHDN, CDR2 FVKESK. V shed 0 bases, J shed 0 bases, and the junction held 8 bases outside the gene matches. CDR3 coding DNA: TGTGCCAGCAGCCAAGAGGAGGGAGGGTTCCCCTCCTACAATGAGCAGTTCTTC. It is translated as CASSQEEGGFPSYNEQFF. Filled out from reference TRBV14 and TRBJ2-1, the complete variable domain reads EAGVTQFPSHSVIEKGQTVTLRCDPISGHDNLYWYRRVMGKEIKFLLHFVKESKQDESGMPNNRFLAERTGGTYSTLKVQPAELEDSGVYFCASSQEEGGFPSYNEQFFGPGTRLTVL.

This clone came up once. The chain uses TRBV9 and TRBJ2-3; a weak D match, TRBD2 (6 bases). The germline V gene has CDR1 SGDLS and CDR2 YYNGEE. Trimming took off 2 bases at V and 2 bases at J, with 12 bases between the two ends. This CDR3 is 15 amino acids long. The CDR3: CASSVAGLATDTQYF. Written as DNA, the CDR3 is TGTGCCAGCAGCGTTGCGGGACTCGCCACAGATACGCAGTATTTT.

This chain uses TRBV3-1 (or the pseudogene TRBV3-2) with TRBJ1-1; D call uncertain. The CDR3 has 12 residues. Germline V gene data show CDR1 as LGHDT and CDR2 as YNNKEL (reference sequence). V dropped 5 bases and J dropped 10 bases, with 14 bases sitting between them. The CDR3 nucleotides are TGTGCCAGCAGCATAAGCGAGGGAGGAGCTTTCTTT. Its protein product is CASSISEGGAFF.